Each of the 25 T cell receptor beta chains below was sequenced from the same sample in a study of blood T cell repertoires in COVID-19. Sequencing was performed with immunoSEQ multiplex PCR; in TCRdb, only in-frame clones are kept and a portion is missing. The sample contains around 100,000 clones, roughly 84% of which appear only once. Sequenced: peripheral blood. The receptors were sampled from an older woman with acute or convalescent COVID-19.

The chain uses TRBV11-2 and TRBJ2-4; D is perhaps TRBD2 (5 bases). V was cut by 2 bases and J by 0 bases, with 8 bases left in between. This CDR3 is 15 amino acids long. Germline CDR1 is SGHAT and CDR2 is FQNNGV. CDR3 sequence reads: CASSLTRIAKNIQYF. In DNA, the CDR3 is TGTGCCAGCAGCTTAACTAGGATAGCCAAAAACATTCAGTACTTC. The whole variable domain, remainder taken from reference TRBV11-2 and TRBJ2-4, is EAGVAQSPRYKIIEKRQSVAFWCNPISGHATLYWYQQILGQGPKLLIQFQNNGVVDDSQLPKDRFSAERLKGVDSTLKIQPAKLEDSAVYLCASSLTRIAKNIQYFGAGTRLSVL.

The V and J genes are TRBV6-6 and TRBJ1-1, with TRBD1 as a possible D gene (5 bases). V shed 2 bases and J shed 2 bases, with 9 bases lying between them. Germline values: CDR1 MNHNY, CDR2 SVGAGI (reference sequence). This CDR3 is 14 amino acids long. The CDR3 reads CASSYGRANTEAFF. The CDR3 DNA is TGTGCCAGCAGTTACGGCAGGGCCAACACTGAAGCTTTCTTT.

This clone was detected a few times. The rearrangement uses TRBV9 and TRBJ1-3; a possible D gene is TRBD1 (5 bases). The germline V gene has CDR1 SGDLS and CDR2 YYNGEE. The CDR3 has 15 residues. Trimming removed 0 bases from V and 1 base from J, with 8 bases in between. The CDR3 nucleotides read TGTGCCAGCAGCGTAGTAGCAGGGTCTGGAAACACCATATATTTT. Amino acids: CASSVVAGSGNTIYF.

This chain connects TRBV9 to TRBJ2-1, with 8 bases that match TRBD1. Germline values: CDR1 SGDLS, CDR2 YYNGEE. The CDR3 runs 15 residues. The ends lost 2 bases at V and 6 bases at J; junction bases unmatched: 7. CDR3: CASSVAGGDFNEQFF. The CDR3 DNA reads TGTGCCAGCAGCGTGGCAGGGGGCGACTTCAATGAGCAGTTCTTC.

The V call is TRBV2, the J call TRBJ1-4, with TRBD1 as a possible D gene (6 bases). This CDR3 contains 14 residues. V lost 4 bases and J 8 bases, leaving 14 bases between the germline ends. CDR1 is SNHLY, CDR2 FYNNEI, per germline. The CDR3 sequence: CASSVSGVGEKLFF. The CDR3 bases are TGTGCCAGCAGTGTATCAGGGGTAGGAGAAAAACTGTTTTTT.

V usage is TRBV27 and J usage is TRBJ1-3; TRBD1 might be the D (5 bases). This CDR3 has 15 residues. With 7 bases removed from V and 0 bases from J, the gap between germline ends came to 13 bases. Germline V gene lookup returns CDR1 MNHEY and CDR2 SMNVEV (reference sequence). Here the CDR3 reads CASTRTFGSGNTIYF. As DNA, the CDR3 is TGTGCCAGCACCCGGACATTCGGCTCTGGAAACACCATATATTTT.

This chain links TRBV5-1 with TRBJ1-1, with unresolved D. The CDR3 runs to 14 residues. The V end lost 0 bases, the J end lost 1 base, and 7 bases lay between the germline ends. Looked up from germline, CDR1 is SGHRS and CDR2 is YFSETQ. The CDR3 DNA reads as TGCGCCAGCAGCTTGGCGGCAGGGAACACTGAAGCTTTCTTT. Protein: CASSLAAGNTEAFF.

This clone was detected only a few times. This chain connects TRBV12-3 or TRBV12-4 to TRBJ1-1, with 7 bases matching TRBD1. Trimming cost V 5 bases and J 11 bases; bases outside gene matches: 8. This CDR3 is 12 amino acids long. CDR3 sequence reads: CASSPWTGRAFF. The CDR3 nucleotides read TGTGCCAGCAGTCCCTGGACAGGTAGGGCTTTCTTT.

This chain connects TRBV6-5 to TRBJ1-5; D perhaps matches TRBD1 (5 bases). The CDR3 spans 15 residues. Germline values: CDR1 MNHEY, CDR2 SVGAGI. V was pared by 6 bases and J by 0 bases, with 12 bases between. CDR3 region: CASRVAGYSNQPQHF. CDR3 nucleotide sequence: TGTGCCAGCAGAGTCGCAGGGTATAGCAATCAGCCCCAGCATTTT.

The chain couples TRBV7-2 to TRBJ2-7; TRBD2 matches 7 bases. The germline V gene encodes CDR1 SGHTA and CDR2 FQGNSA. V lost 3 bases, J lost 4 bases, and 9 bases stayed unmatched. The CDR3 contains 15 residues. In DNA, the CDR3 is TGTGCCAGCAGCTTTATTTCCGGGAGGTCGTACGAGCAGTACTTC. Its translation is CASSFISGRSYEQYF.

V gene TRBV11-3 combines with J gene TRBJ2-2; a weak D match, TRBD1 (5 bases). Germline CDR1 SGHNT, CDR2 YENEEA. CDR3 length: 14 residues. V was pared by 1 base and J by 5 bases, with 8 bases between. Written as DNA, the CDR3 is TGTGCCAGCAGCTTAGGACCAGGGACCGGGGAGCTGTTTTTT. Translating gives CASSLGPGTGELFF. The entire variable domain, with the rest obtained from reference TRBV11-3 and TRBJ2-2, is as follows: EAGVVQSPRYKIIEKKQPVAFWCNPISGHNTLYWYLQNLGQGPELLIRYENEEAVDDSQLPKDRFSAERLKGVDSTLKIQPAELGDSAVYLCASSLGPGTGELFFGEGSRLTVL.

The CDR3 DNA reads as TGTGCCAGCAGTGAACGGACAGGGGGGATTGAAAAACTGTTTTTT. It specifies CASSERTGGIEKLFF. The J gene is TRBJ1-4, the V gene TRBV25-1; 10 bases align to TRBD1. Unmatched junction bases numbered 4, after V lost 2 bases and J lost 7 bases. There are 15 residues in the CDR3. Germline V gives CDR1 MGHDK, CDR2 SYGVNS.

This chain joins TRBV9 and TRBJ2-2; D possibly corresponds to TRBD1 (6 bases). The CDR3 covers 15 residues. The V end lost 2 bases, the J end lost 2 bases, and 10 bases lay between the germline ends. Germline CDR1 and CDR2: SGDLS and YYNGEE. CDR3 loop: CASSVGTPNTGELFF. CDR3 in DNA: TGTGCCAGCAGCGTTGGGACACCAAACACCGGGGAGCTGTTTTTT. The whole variable domain, filled in from reference TRBV9 and TRBJ2-2, reads DSGVTQTPKHLITATGQRVTLRCSPRSGDLSVYWYQQSLDQGLQFLIQYYNGEERAKGNILERFSAQQFPDLHSELNLSSLELGDSALYFCASSVGTPNTGELFFGEGSRLTVL.

This rearrangement joins TRBV2 to TRBJ1-5; TRBD1 agrees at 7 bases. V trimming: 4 bases; J trimming: 2 bases; junction bases outside the gene matches: 2. The CDR3 consists of 14 residues. Germline values: CDR1 SNHLY, CDR2 FYNNEI. The CDR3 protein is CASSAGGGNQPQHF. CDR3 bases: TGTGCCAGCAGTGCAGGGGGTGGCAATCAGCCCCAGCATTTT.

CDR3 DNA: TGTGCCAGCAGCGAGGGACAGGGTTATGGCTACACCTTC. Translated, it gives CASSEGQGYGYTF. The V call is TRBV7-3, the J call TRBJ1-2, with 9 bases identical to TRBD1. J gave up 5 bases and V 5 bases, and 3 bases lay outside the gene matches. The CDR3 covers 13 residues. Germline CDR1 reads SGHTA; CDR2 reads FQGTGA.

The chain has TRBV28 and TRBJ2-7; the match to TRBD1 covers 8 bases. Trimming removed 4 bases from V and 4 bases from J; junction bases left unmatched: 12. The CDR3 runs 16 residues. CDR1 and CDR2 (germline): MDHEN, SYDVKM. The CDR3, as DNA: TGTGCCAGCAGTTCGATGGGAACAGGGGGTTTGTACGAGCAGTACTTC. Protein sequence: CASSSMGTGGLYEQYF. The variable domain in full, with the rest retrieved from reference TRBV28 and TRBJ2-7, is DVKVTQSSRYLVKRTGEKVFLECVQDMDHENMFWYRQDPGLGLRLIYFSYDVKMKEKGDIPEGYSVSREKKERFSLILESASTNQTSMYLCASSSMGTGGLYEQYFGPGTRLTVT.

The chain carries TRBV7-2 and TRBJ1-1; no definite D call. The germline V gene encodes CDR1 SGHTA and CDR2 FQGNSA. Trimming removed 5 bases at V and 0 bases at J, with 13 bases between. The CDR3 is made up of 15 amino acids. The CDR3 spells CASSPLFRVNTEAFF. The CDR3 nucleotides read TGTGCCAGCAGCCCCCTTTTTCGCGTGAACACTGAAGCTTTCTTT.

The chain is built from TRBV6-2 or TRBV6-3 and TRBJ2-1; 9 bases map to TRBD1. The CDR3 has 18 residues. The V and J ends lost 0 bases and 8 bases, in that order; junction bases with no gene match: 14. Germline CDR1 is MNHEY and CDR2 is SVGEGT. The CDR3 loop reads CASSYSVVSTGGVDEQFF. The CDR3 DNA reads as TGTGCCAGCAGTTACTCGGTGGTTTCCACAGGGGGCGTCGATGAGCAGTTCTTC.

In this sample, this clone turned up once. The chain employs TRBV11-2 and TRBJ2-5, with 8 bases aligning to TRBD2. Unmatched junction bases numbered 10, after V lost 6 bases and J lost 4 bases. This CDR3 has 15 residues. Germline lookup yields CDR1 SGHAT and CDR2 FQNNGV. The CDR3: CASRRPGLAGETQYF. The DNA for the CDR3 is TGTGCCAGCAGACGTCCCGGACTAGCCGGAGAGACCCAGTACTTC.

This chain connects TRBV6-4 to TRBJ1-1; maybe TRBD1 (6 bases). Trimming shortened V by 3 bases and J by 4 bases, and 9 bases separated the two germline ends. The CDR3 loop spans 13 amino acids. Looked up from germline, CDR1 is MRHNA and CDR2 is SNTAGT. CDR3 coding DNA: TGTGCCAGCAGTGAAGCCAGGGGCACTGAAGCTTTCTTT. It yields the protein CASSEARGTEAFF.

J is TRBJ1-6 and V is TRBV6-5; D possibly corresponds to TRBD1 (5 bases). V was pared by 0 bases and J by 14 bases, with 14 bases between. The CDR3 spans 14 residues. Germline V gives CDR1 MNHEY, CDR2 SVGAGI. CDR3 in amino acids: CASSYSGGSVALHF. As DNA, the CDR3 is TGTGCCAGCAGTTACTCGGGGGGTAGTGTGGCCCTCCACTTT.

This clone was counted many times. The chain has TRBV5-1 and TRBJ1-4, with D possibly being TRBD1 (6 bases). With 3 bases removed from V and 7 bases from J, the gap between germline ends came to 13 bases. The CDR3 contains 14 residues. The germline CDR1 and CDR2 sequences are SGHRS and YFSETQ. The CDR3 region has the DNA TGCGCCAGCAGCTCCGGGACACTAATTGAAAAACTGTTTTTT. Its translation: CASSSGTLIEKLFF.

The J gene is TRBJ1-1, the V gene TRBV7-3; D is unresolved. In germline, CDR1 is SGHTA, CDR2 FQGTGA. The CDR3 runs to 18 residues. With 2 bases removed from V and 1 base from J, the gap between germline ends came to 20 bases. The CDR3 nucleotides read TGTGCCAGCAGCTTATATCCGGGCCGACCGGAGGGGAACACTGAAGCTTTCTTT. Translated, it gives CASSLYPGRPEGNTEAFF.

The chain carries TRBV6-5 and TRBJ1-5; TRBD1 aligns across 10 bases. V lost 6 bases, J lost 4 bases, and 6 bases stayed unmatched. Germline V gene lookup returns CDR1 MNHEY and CDR2 SVGAGI. The CDR3 totals 15 residues. The CDR3 DNA reads TGTGCCAGCAGACCCCCGGGACAGGGGAATCAGCCCCAGCATTTT. It yields the protein CASRPPGQGNQPQHF.

The chain couples TRBV4-1 to TRBJ1-2; 7 bases are a match to TRBD1. The CDR3 consists of 17 residues. CDR1 is MGHRA, CDR2 YSYEKL, per germline. The ends lost 5 bases at V and 2 bases at J; junction bases unmatched: 14. CDR3 nucleotide sequence: TGCGCCAGCAGCTCCCCGGGTCGGGACAGAAGAAACTATGGCTACACCTTC. Its translation: CASSSPGRDRRNYGYTF.